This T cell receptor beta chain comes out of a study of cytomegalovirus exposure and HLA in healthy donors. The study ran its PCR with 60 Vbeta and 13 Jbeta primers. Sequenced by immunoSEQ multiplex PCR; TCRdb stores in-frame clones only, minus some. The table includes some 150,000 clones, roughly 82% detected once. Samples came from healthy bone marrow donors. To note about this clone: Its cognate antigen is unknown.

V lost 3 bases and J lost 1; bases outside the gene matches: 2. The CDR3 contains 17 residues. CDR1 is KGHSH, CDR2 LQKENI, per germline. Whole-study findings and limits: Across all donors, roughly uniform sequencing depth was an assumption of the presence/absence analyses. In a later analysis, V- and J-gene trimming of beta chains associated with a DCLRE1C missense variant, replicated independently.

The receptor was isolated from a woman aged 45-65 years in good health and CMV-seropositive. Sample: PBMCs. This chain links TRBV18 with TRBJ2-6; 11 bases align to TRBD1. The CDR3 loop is CASSPGTGGSGANVLTF. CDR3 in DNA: TGTGCCAGCTCACCCGGGACAGGGGGGTCTGGGGCCAACGTCCTGACTTTC.